This T cell receptor beta chain was observed in a study of Graves' ophthalmopathy and Graves' hyperthyroidism. Overall study: Peripheral blood collection took place at initial diagnosis, before any treatment.

RNA transcripts yielded amplified TCR beta CDR3 regions. In the first round, RT-PCR was carried out with HTBI primers, and a multiplex PCR formed the second round. TCRdb re-analysed the multiplex PCR reads in MiXCR, keeping a single row per CDR3 protein. The data show about 700,000 distinct CDR3 sequences, over 40% seen once. The CDR3 is made up of 16 amino acids. The germline V gene encodes CDR1 LNHDA and CDR2 SQIVND (reference sequence). The V gene lost 5 bases and the J gene lost 6 bases, with 19 bases spanning the gap. Study findings and constraints: Forecasting of ophthalmopathy progression by the model achieved almost 71% sensitivity and around 77% specificity.

This clonotype was detected a few times. The target antigen is unknown. This receptor was identified in an adult man with Graves' ophthalmopathy. V is TRBV19 and J is TRBJ1-4; no definite D call. The source material was peripheral blood. The CDR3 here is CASSDPERVRDEKLFF. The CDR3 DNA follows: TGTGCCAGTAGTGACCCCGAACGGGTACGAGATGAAAAACTGTTTTTT.